This TCR beta chain comes out of a study of PD-L1 blockade in urothelial cancer. Libraries were prepared by immunoSEQ multiplex PCR; TCRdb keeps only in-frame clonotypes and omits some of them. The table records 45,000 or so clones, 80% to 85% of them present only once. Only a few counts were recorded for this clone. Antigen specificity is unknown. Stated time point: pretreatment peripheral blood. Individual patients had between 1 and 8 samples, taken pretreatment and on-treatment. General observations from the study: Clones that were tumor-associated expanded more in the blood of durable-benefit patients at 3 weeks.

V lost 1 base and J lost 1; bases outside the gene matches: 3. The CDR3 is 16 amino acids. CDR1 MDHEN and CDR2 SYDVKM come from the germline V gene. The receptor's source is a man in his fifties or sixties with urothelial cancer. The V call is TRBV28, the J call TRBJ2-3; 9 positions agree with TRBD1. The starting material was PBMCs, obtained around atezolizumab (anti-PD-L1) treatment. The DNA for the CDR3 is TGTGCCAGCAGTTTATTAGGGGACAGGGGCACAGATACGCAGTATTTT. This sequence encodes CASSLLGDRGTDTQYF.